This T cell receptor beta chain came from a study of cytotoxic CD8 clonotypes in ibrutinib-treated CLL. Study summary: Complete response was seen in 2 patients and partial in some 24; approximately 12 progressed and roughly 15 stayed remitted after a median around 6 years. Study-level points and caveats: Patients had baseline clonality above age-matched healthy donors, and this clonality moved with circulating CD8+ T-cell counts. Ibrutinib response saw clonality rise, and progression saw it return toward baseline. The public clonotypes identified were infrequent and showed contraction or stability on treatment.

Worth noting for this clone: Its specificity is unknown.

The assay was immunoSEQ multiplex PCR, and TCRdb's table has in-frame clones only and misses some. The table has about 120,000 clones, 80% to 90% seen once. From germline, CDR1 is MRHNA and CDR2 SNTAGT. The CDR3 spans 16 residues. V lost 7 bases, J lost 2 bases, and 2 bases stayed unmatched. The chain has TRBV6-4 and TRBJ2-6; 13 positions agree with TRBD2. The sequencing here drew on PBMCs, taken after 24 months of ibrutinib treatment. The receptor was isolated from a human donor with chronic lymphocytic leukemia. CDR3 sequence: CASIGLAGAGANVLTF. CDR3 nucleotide sequence: TGTGCCAGCATCGGACTAGCGGGAGCTGGGGCCAACGTCCTGACTTTC.